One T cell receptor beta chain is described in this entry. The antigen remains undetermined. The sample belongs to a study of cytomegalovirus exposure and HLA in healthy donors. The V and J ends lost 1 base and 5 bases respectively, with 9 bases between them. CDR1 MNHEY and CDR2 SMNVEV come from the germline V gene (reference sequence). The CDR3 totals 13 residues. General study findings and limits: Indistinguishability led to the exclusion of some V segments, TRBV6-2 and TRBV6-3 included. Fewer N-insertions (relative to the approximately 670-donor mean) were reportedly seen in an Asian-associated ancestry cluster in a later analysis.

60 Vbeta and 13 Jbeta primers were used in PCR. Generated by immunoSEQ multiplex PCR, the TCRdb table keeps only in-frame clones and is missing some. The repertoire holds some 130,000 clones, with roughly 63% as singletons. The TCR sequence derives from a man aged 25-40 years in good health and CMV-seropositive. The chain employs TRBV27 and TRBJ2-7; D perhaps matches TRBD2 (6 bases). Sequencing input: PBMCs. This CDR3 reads CASSLLSGDEQYF. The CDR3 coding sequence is TGTGCCAGCAGTTTATTGTCGGGGGACGAGCAGTACTTC.